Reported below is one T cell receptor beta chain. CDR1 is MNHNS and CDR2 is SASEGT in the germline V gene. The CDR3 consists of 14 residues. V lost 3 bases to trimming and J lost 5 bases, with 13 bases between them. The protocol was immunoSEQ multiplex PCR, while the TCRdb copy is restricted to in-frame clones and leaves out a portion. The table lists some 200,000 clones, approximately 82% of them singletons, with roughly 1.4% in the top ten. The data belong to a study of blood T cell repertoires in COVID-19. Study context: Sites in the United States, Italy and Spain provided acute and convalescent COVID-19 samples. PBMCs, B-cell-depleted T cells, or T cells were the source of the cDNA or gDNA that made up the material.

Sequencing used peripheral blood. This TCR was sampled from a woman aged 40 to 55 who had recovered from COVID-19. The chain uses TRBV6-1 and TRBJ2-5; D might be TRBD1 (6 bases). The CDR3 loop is CASSDQAGEETQYF. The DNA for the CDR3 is TGTGCCAGCAGTGATCAAGCAGGGGAGGAGACCCAGTACTTC.